What follows are 7 T cell receptor beta chains derived from one specimen sequenced in a study of blood T cell repertoires in COVID-19. Method: immunoSEQ multiplex PCR; TCRdb's copy keeps in-frame clones and lacks some. The table lists 350,000 to 400,000 clones, 91% of them singletons. The sequenced sample was PBMCs or T cells enriched from blood (not recorded which). These receptors came from a woman aged 40 to 50 who had been exposed to COVID-19.

The rearrangement joins TRBV10-2 to TRBJ2-7, with a tentative D call TRBD2 (6 bases). This CDR3 contains 12 residues. CDR1 is WSHSY, CDR2 SAAADI, per germline. V was clipped by 6 bases and J by 3 bases, with 9 bases between them. CDR3 bases: TGCGCCAGCAGGGGAGGAAACTACGAGCAGTACTTC. Protein sequence: CASRGGNYEQYF.

The chain uses TRBV2 and TRBJ2-2; TRBD2 might be the D (6 bases). Trimming took 1 base from V and 7 from J, leaving 13 bases between them. This CDR3 has 15 residues. Germline V gives CDR1 SNHLY, CDR2 FYNNEI. The CDR3 DNA reads as TGTGCCAGCAGTGAAGTTGCTCAGGGAGGCGGGGAGCTGTTTTTT. This encodes CASSEVAQGGGELFF.

The rearrangement joins TRBV20-1 to TRBJ2-5, with D tentatively TRBD1 (6 bases). This CDR3 has 12 amino acids. Trimming left V 3 bases short and J 5 bases short, with 10 bases between. Germline CDR1 and CDR2: DFQATT and SNEGSKA (reference sequence). CDR3 coding DNA: TGCAGTGCTAGTACAGGGTCGGAGACCCAGTACTTC. As protein: CSASTGSETQYF.

This chain connects TRBV2 to TRBJ2-5; 8 bases agree with TRBD2. From germline, CDR1 is SNHLY and CDR2 FYNNEI. Trimming at V came to 7 bases and at J to 4 bases, leaving 11 bases not matched to a gene. This CDR3 is built from 15 residues. The CDR3 protein is CASIVGAGVRETQYF. As DNA, the CDR3 is TGTGCCAGCATAGTAGGAGCGGGGGTCAGAGAGACCCAGTACTTC. The full variable domain, rest sourced from reference TRBV2 and TRBJ2-5, is EPEVTQTPSHQVTQMGQEVILRCVPISNHLYFYWYRQILGQKVEFLVSFYNNEISEKSEIFDDQFSVERPDGSNFTLKIRSTKLEDSAMYFCASIVGAGVRETQYFGPGTRLLVL.

The chain joins TRBV29-1 to TRBJ1-1; 10 nucleotides match TRBD1. Germline V gene sequence: CDR1 SQVTM, CDR2 ANQGSEA. This CDR3 comprises 13 residues. The J segment lost 5 bases and the V segment lost 6 bases, leaving 6 bases of the junction unmatched. The CDR3 DNA is TGCAGCGTCGGGACAGGGGCGGGGACTGAAGCTTTCTTT. As protein: CSVGTGAGTEAFF.

The V gene is TRBV30, the J gene TRBJ1-2; 9 bases align to TRBD1. The CDR3 consists of 13 residues. The V segment lost 3 bases and the J segment 8 bases; nucleotides outside the gene matches: 7. Per germline, CDR1 GTSNPN and CDR2 SVGIG (reference sequence). The CDR3 DNA is TGTGCCTGGAGCGCGGGACAGGGAGGCGGCTACACCTTC. Protein: CAWSAGQGGGYTF. Drawing the rest from reference TRBV30 and TRBJ1-2, the complete variable domain is SQTIHQWPATLVQPVGSPLSLECTVEGTSNPNLYWYRQAAGRGLQLLFYSVGIGQISSEVPQNLSASRPQDRQFILSSKKLLLSDSGFYLCAWSAGQGGGYTFGSGTRLTVV.

The chain links TRBV19 to TRBJ2-2; 7 bases align to TRBD1. Germline-derived CDR1 and CDR2 are LNHDA and SQIVND (reference sequence). The CDR3 extends over 15 amino acids. With 4 bases clipped from V and 1 base from J, the junction kept 3 bases outside the gene matches. This chain's CDR3 is CASSKGQKNTGELFF. The CDR3, as DNA: TGTGCCAGTAGTAAGGGACAGAAGAACACCGGGGAGCTGTTTTTT.